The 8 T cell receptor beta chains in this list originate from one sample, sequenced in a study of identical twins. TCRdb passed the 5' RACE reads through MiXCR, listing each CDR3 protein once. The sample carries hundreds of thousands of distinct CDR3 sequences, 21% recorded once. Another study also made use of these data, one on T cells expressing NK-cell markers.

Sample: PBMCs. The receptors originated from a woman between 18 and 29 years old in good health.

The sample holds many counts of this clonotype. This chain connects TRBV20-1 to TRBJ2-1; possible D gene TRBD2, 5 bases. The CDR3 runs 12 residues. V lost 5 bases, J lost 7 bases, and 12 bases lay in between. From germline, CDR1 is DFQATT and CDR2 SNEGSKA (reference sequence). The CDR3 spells CSADQLGNEQFF. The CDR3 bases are TGCAGTGCTGACCAACTAGGAAATGAGCAGTTCTTC.

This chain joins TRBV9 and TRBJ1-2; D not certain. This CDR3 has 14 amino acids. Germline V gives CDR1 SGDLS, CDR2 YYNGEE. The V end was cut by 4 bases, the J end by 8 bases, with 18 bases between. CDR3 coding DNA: TGTGCCAGCAGCCTAAGCCCTAACACCGGGGGCTACACCTTC. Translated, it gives CASSLSPNTGGYTF.

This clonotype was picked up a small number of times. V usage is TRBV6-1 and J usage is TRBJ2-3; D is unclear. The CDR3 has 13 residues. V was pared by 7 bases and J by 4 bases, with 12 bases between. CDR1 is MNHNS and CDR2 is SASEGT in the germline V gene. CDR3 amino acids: CASNRLEADTQYF. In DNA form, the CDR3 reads TGTGCCAGCAACCGACTCGAAGCAGATACGCAGTATTTT.

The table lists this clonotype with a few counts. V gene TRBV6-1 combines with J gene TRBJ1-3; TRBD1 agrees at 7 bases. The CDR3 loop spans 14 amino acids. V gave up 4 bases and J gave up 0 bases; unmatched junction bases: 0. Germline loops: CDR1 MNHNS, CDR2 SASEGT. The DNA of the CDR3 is TGTGCCAGCAGTGGGACAGGCTCTGGAAACACCATATATTTT. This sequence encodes CASSGTGSGNTIYF.

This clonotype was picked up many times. In DNA form, the CDR3 reads TGTGCCAGCAGCCAAGATCTAGAGACCCAGTACTTC. Its protein is CASSQDLETQYF. The chain has TRBV3-1 and TRBJ2-5; D is uncertain. The CDR3 has 12 residues. CDR1 and CDR2 (germline): LGHDT, YNNKEL (reference sequence). Trimming cost V 0 bases and J 4 bases, with 3 bases left between them.

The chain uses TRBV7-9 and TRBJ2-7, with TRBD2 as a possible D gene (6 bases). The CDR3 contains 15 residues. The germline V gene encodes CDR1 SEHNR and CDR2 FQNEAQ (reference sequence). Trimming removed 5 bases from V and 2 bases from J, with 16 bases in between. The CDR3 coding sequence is TGTGCCAGCAGCCGAGGGGCTAGCGAGACCTACGAGCAGTACTTC. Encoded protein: CASSRGASETYEQYF.

CDR3 bases: TGTGCCAGCAGCGCGCAAGCGGACGAGCAGTACTTC. Its translation: CASSAQADEQYF. The chain links TRBV9 to TRBJ2-7; possible D gene TRBD2, 5 bases. Germline V CDR1 and CDR2: SGDLS, YYNGEE. V gave up 3 bases and J gave up 5 bases, with 9 bases separating them. This CDR3 region has 12 residues.

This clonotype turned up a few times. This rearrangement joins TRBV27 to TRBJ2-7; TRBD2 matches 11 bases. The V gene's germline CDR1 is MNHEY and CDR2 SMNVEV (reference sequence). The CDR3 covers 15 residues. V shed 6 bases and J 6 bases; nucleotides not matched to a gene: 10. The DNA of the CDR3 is TGTGCCAGCAGACCTGAGACTAGCGGGATCTCCGAGCAGTACTTC. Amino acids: CASRPETSGISEQYF.